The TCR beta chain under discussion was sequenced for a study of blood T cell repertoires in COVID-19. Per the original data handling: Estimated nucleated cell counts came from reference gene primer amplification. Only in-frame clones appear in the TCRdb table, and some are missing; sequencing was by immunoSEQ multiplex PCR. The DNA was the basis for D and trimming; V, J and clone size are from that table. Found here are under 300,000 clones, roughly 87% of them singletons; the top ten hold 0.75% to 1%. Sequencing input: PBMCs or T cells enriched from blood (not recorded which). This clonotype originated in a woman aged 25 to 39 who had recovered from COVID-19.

The CDR3 sequence: CASSSRTGNGYTF. The CDR3 coding sequence is TGTGCCAGCAGCTCGAGGACAGGGAACGGCTACACCTTC. The chain links TRBV5-4 to TRBJ1-2; 8 bases align to TRBD1. The germline V gene has CDR1 SGHNT and CDR2 YYREEE (reference sequence). The ends lost 3 bases at V and 8 bases at J; junction bases unmatched: 6. This CDR3 spans 13 amino acids.